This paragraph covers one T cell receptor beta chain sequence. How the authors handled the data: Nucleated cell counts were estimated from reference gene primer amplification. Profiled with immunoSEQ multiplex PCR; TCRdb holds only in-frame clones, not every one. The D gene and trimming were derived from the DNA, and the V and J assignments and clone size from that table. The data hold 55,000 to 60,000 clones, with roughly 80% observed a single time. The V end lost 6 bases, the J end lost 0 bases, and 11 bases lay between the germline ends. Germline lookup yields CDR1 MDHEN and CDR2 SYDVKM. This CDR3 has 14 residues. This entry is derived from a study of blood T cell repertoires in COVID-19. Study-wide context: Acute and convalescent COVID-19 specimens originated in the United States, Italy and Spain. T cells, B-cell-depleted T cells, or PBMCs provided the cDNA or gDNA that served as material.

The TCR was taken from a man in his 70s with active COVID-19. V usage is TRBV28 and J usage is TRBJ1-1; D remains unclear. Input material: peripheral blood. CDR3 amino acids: CASSLVQLNTEAFF. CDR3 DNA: TGTGCCAGCAGCCTCGTGCAGTTGAACACTGAAGCTTTCTTT.